Below, 28 T cell receptor beta chains from the same sample are listed, as sequenced in a study of cytomegalovirus exposure and HLA in healthy donors. Profiling relied on immunoSEQ multiplex PCR, and the TCRdb table lists in-frame clones only, not all of them. The sample records fewer than 350,000 clones, roughly 88% being singletons. Input material: PBMCs. Receptor source: a woman younger than 35 in good health and CMV-seronegative.

The J gene is TRBJ1-2, the V gene TRBV27; D not certain. Looked up from germline, CDR1 is MNHEY and CDR2 is SMNVEV (reference sequence). Trimming removed 5 bases at V and 5 bases at J, with 15 bases between. The CDR3 is 14 residues long. The DNA of the CDR3 is TGTGCCAGCAGTCCCTCGGGGATAGATTATGGCTACACCTTC. Encoded protein: CASSPSGIDYGYTF.

The chain has TRBV6-5 and TRBJ2-1, with unresolved D. V was trimmed by 8 bases and J by 7 bases, leaving 3 bases between them. The CDR3 is 9 amino acids. The germline V gene encodes CDR1 MNHEY and CDR2 SVGAGI. The CDR3 sequence: CASSNEQFF. In DNA, the CDR3 is TGTGCCAGCTCGAATGAGCAGTTCTTC.

CDR3 protein: CASSPAGDEQFF. CDR3 DNA: TGTGCCAGCTCACCGGCGGGAGATGAGCAGTTCTTC. This chain joins TRBV18 and TRBJ2-1, with 7 positions matching TRBD2. In germline, CDR1 is KGHSH, CDR2 LQKENI. The CDR3 has 12 residues. With 3 bases clipped from V and 8 bases from J, the junction kept 1 base outside the gene matches.

The J gene is TRBJ1-1, the V gene TRBV9; TRBD1 agrees at 10 bases. CDR1 and CDR2 (germline): SGDLS, YYNGEE. This CDR3 is 13 amino acids long. With V trimmed by 1 base and J by 13 bases, 7 bases remained unmatched. The CDR3 loop is CASSVSTGGNGFF. CDR3 sequence (DNA): TGTGCCAGCAGCGTATCGACAGGGGGCAACGGTTTCTTT.

The chain carries TRBV5-6 and TRBJ2-7, with 15 positions matching TRBD2. The CDR3 sequence is 16 residues long. The junction had 7 bases not matched to a gene; V was cut back by 4 bases and J by 5 bases. The V gene's germline CDR1 is SGHDT and CDR2 YYEEEE. The CDR3 DNA is TGTGCCAGCAGCGCTCCGGGACTAGCGGGAGGTCACGAGCAGTACTTC. This sequence encodes CASSAPGLAGGHEQYF. The complete variable domain, with remaining parts taken from reference TRBV5-6 and TRBJ2-7, reads DAGVTQSPTHLIKTRGQQVTLRCSPKSGHDTVSWYQQALGQGPQFIFQYYEEEERQRGNFPDRFSGHQFPNYSSELNVNALLLGDSALYLCASSAPGLAGGHEQYFGPGTRLTVT.

This sequence joins TRBV11-2 and TRBJ2-5, with 8 positions matching TRBD1. Germline trimming cut 5 bases from V and 0 bases from J; bases unmatched to any gene: 11. The CDR3 extends over 17 amino acids. CDR1 and CDR2 (germline): SGHAT, FQNNGV. For the CDR3, the DNA is TGTGCCAGCAGCCCAACATGGGGGGACAGGTACCAAGAGACCCAGTACTTC. This translates into CASSPTWGDRYQETQYF.

This clone showed up just a few times. The V and J genes are TRBV28 and TRBJ1-3; D is possibly TRBD1 (6 bases). Germline CDR1 is MDHEN and CDR2 is SYDVKM. This CDR3 has 16 residues. The ends were cut back, 7 bases at V and 3 bases at J, with 19 bases in the middle. CDR3 sequence: CASTSGAGALGNTIYF. The CDR3 DNA reads TGTGCCAGCACTTCAGGGGCAGGGGCCCTTGGAAACACCATATATTTT.

This sequence joins TRBV7-9 and TRBJ2-5, with D tentatively TRBD2 (5 bases). Germline-derived CDR1 and CDR2 are SEHNR and FQNEAQ (reference sequence). This CDR3 spans 14 amino acids. Trimming stripped 4 bases from V and 4 bases from J, with 13 bases between. The CDR3 DNA follows: TGTGCCAGCAGCTCTGTGATCGGGGTAGAGACCCAGTACTTC. It yields the protein CASSSVIGVETQYF.

This clone was recorded a few times. This chain connects TRBV5-6 to TRBJ1-5, with 9 bases identical to TRBD1. This CDR3 has 15 residues. The J segment lost 4 bases and the V segment lost 4 bases, leaving 6 bases of the junction unmatched. The germline gives CDR1 SGHDT, CDR2 YYEEEE. The CDR3 loop reads CASSPWTGVNQPQHF. The CDR3 DNA follows: TGTGCCAGCAGCCCTTGGACAGGGGTGAATCAGCCCCAGCATTTT.

CDR3 nucleotides: TGCGCCAGCAGCTTGCTAGCGGGAGGGGGTGATGAGCAGTACTTC. Translated, it gives CASSLLAGGGDEQYF. The chain couples TRBV5-1 to TRBJ2-7, with 12 bases lining up with TRBD2. CDR3 length: 15 amino acids. J lost 7 bases, V lost 1 base, and 6 bases had no gene match. The germline gives CDR1 SGHRS, CDR2 YFSETQ.

The genes are TRBV30 and TRBJ2-7, with D possibly matching TRBD1 (6 bases). CDR1 and CDR2 (germline): GTSNPN, SVGIG (reference sequence). This CDR3 has 13 amino acids. The germline V and J ends were trimmed by 3 bases and 1 base, with 10 bases remaining between them. The chain's CDR3 is CAWSRGWSYEQYF. For the CDR3, the DNA is TGTGCCTGGAGCAGGGGTTGGTCCTACGAGCAGTACTTC.

J is TRBJ2-1 and V is TRBV13; 9 bases map to TRBD1. The ends lost 3 bases at V and 9 bases at J; junction bases unmatched: 6. Per germline, CDR1 PRHDT and CDR2 FYEKMQ (reference sequence). The CDR3 extends over 14 amino acids. The CDR3 DNA sequence: TGTGCCAGCAGCTTCTCGACAGGGGGTAGTGAGCAGTTCTTC. Translating gives CASSFSTGGSEQFF.

This rearrangement joins TRBV6-5 to TRBJ2-1, with no clear D. Trimming removed 5 bases at V and 3 bases at J, with 8 bases between. The germline V gene has CDR1 MNHEY and CDR2 SVGAGI. The CDR3 is made up of 13 amino acids. The CDR3 DNA sequence: TGTGCCAGCAGTCAACAGTACTACAATGAGCAGTTCTTC. As protein: CASSQQYYNEQFF.

The chain uses TRBV5-1 and TRBJ2-7, with 7 bases aligning to TRBD1. This CDR3 has 15 amino acids. In germline, CDR1 is SGHRS, CDR2 YFSETQ. J lost 2 bases, V lost 2 bases, and 7 bases had no gene match. The DNA for the CDR3 is TGCGCCAGCAGCTTAGGCACAGGGGCCGCCTACGAGCAGTACTTC. Its protein product is CASSLGTGAAYEQYF.

The chain has TRBV9 and TRBJ1-2; 9 nucleotides match TRBD1. The CDR3 has 16 amino acids. Trimming at V came to 3 bases and at J to 8 bases, leaving 14 bases not matched to a gene. Germline CDR1 SGDLS, CDR2 YYNGEE. The chain's CDR3 is CASSATGGASFGGYTF. The CDR3 DNA is TGTGCCAGCAGCGCCACAGGGGGCGCTTCCTTCGGGGGCTACACCTTC.

This chain connects TRBV7-2 to TRBJ2-3; D ambiguous. The length of the CDR3 is 17 residues. Per germline, CDR1 SGHTA and CDR2 FQGNSA. V shed 1 base and J shed 4 bases, with 18 bases lying between them. The CDR3 reads CASSLGGTHRVPDTQYF. CDR3 coding DNA: TGTGCCAGCAGCTTAGGAGGAACCCATCGAGTGCCAGATACGCAGTATTTT.

The genes are TRBV27 and TRBJ2-6; possibly TRBD1 for D (5 bases). Per the germline V gene, CDR1 is MNHEY and CDR2 is SMNVEV (reference sequence). The CDR3 runs 15 residues. Deletions cut 5 bases from V and 1 base from J, with 9 bases between. The chain's CDR3 is CASSLQGSGANVLTF. Written as DNA, the CDR3 is TGTGCCAGCAGTCTCCAGGGATCTGGGGCCAACGTCCTGACTTTC.

V gene TRBV5-1 combines with J gene TRBJ2-1; 7 nucleotides agree with TRBD2. The CDR3 consists of 15 residues. V lost 4 bases and J lost 8; bases outside the gene matches: 12. CDR1 SGHRS and CDR2 YFSETQ come from the germline V gene. DNA for the CDR3: TGCGCCAGCAGCCTGAGCGGGACCAAAGGCGATGAGCAGTTCTTC. Translating gives CASSLSGTKGDEQFF. Filled out from reference TRBV5-1 and TRBJ2-1, the complete variable domain reads KAGVTQTPRYLIKTRGQQVTLSCSPISGHRSVSWYQQTPGQGLQFLFEYFSETQRNKGNFPGRFSGRQFSNSRSEMNVSTLELGDSALYLCASSLSGTKGDEQFFGPGTRLTVL.

This chain connects TRBV4-1 to TRBJ1-1; the D is unclear. This CDR3 is 15 amino acids long. Per the germline V gene, CDR1 is MGHRA and CDR2 is YSYEKL. Trimming pared 1 base from V and 0 bases from J, leaving 9 bases between. The CDR3 sequence is CASSQGESVNTEAFF. CDR3 DNA: TGCGCCAGCAGCCAAGGAGAGAGCGTGAACACTGAAGCTTTCTTT.

The gene calls are TRBV14 and TRBJ2-7; D call uncertain. The CDR3 is 12 amino acids. Germline V gene data show CDR1 as SGHDN and CDR2 as FVKESK. V was trimmed by 1 base and J by 5 bases, leaving 6 bases between them. The CDR3 spells CASSQVGDEQYF. CDR3 DNA sequence: TGTGCCAGCAGCCAAGTTGGAGACGAGCAGTACTTC.

This chain connects TRBV6-5 to TRBJ2-5, with 7 bases aligning to TRBD1. The V gene end was trimmed by 0 bases and the J gene end by 2 bases; junction bases not matched to a gene: 3. CDR3 size: 15 residues. Germline lookup yields CDR1 MNHEY and CDR2 SVGAGI. Here the CDR3 DNA reads TGTGCCAGCAGTTACTCGAGGGGGCATCAAGAGACCCAGTACTTC. Its protein is CASSYSRGHQETQYF.

The chain combines TRBV9 with TRBJ2-1; 7 bases line up with TRBD1. The CDR3 is made up of 14 amino acids. V was clipped by 3 bases and J by 14 bases; unmatched bases: 14. CDR1 SGDLS and CDR2 YYNGEE come from the germline V gene. CDR3 protein: CASSAGQVQTRKFF. CDR3 bases: TGTGCCAGCAGCGCCGGACAGGTCCAAACCCGGAAGTTCTTC.

The genes are TRBV7-2 and TRBJ1-1, with TRBD1 matching over 7 bases. The germline V gene encodes CDR1 SGHTA and CDR2 FQGNSA. Losses at the gene ends were 5 bases for V and 3 bases for J; bases not matched to a gene: 9. CDR3 length: 15 residues. As DNA, the CDR3 is TGTGCCAGCAGCCCTAGGGGACAGACTTACACTGAAGCTTTCTTT. It specifies CASSPRGQTYTEAFF.

The chain is built from TRBV5-1 and TRBJ1-3; 7 bases fit TRBD1. This CDR3 region has 15 residues. The V segment lost 4 bases and the J segment 2 bases; nucleotides outside the gene matches: 6. Germline V gene sequence: CDR1 SGHRS, CDR2 YFSETQ. CDR3 sequence: CASSNSGTAGNTIYF. The DNA for the CDR3 is TGCGCCAGCAGCAATTCCGGGACAGCTGGAAACACCATATATTTT. Full variable domain (outside the CDR3, taken from reference TRBV5-1 and TRBJ1-3): KAGVTQTPRYLIKTRGQQVTLSCSPISGHRSVSWYQQTPGQGLQFLFEYFSETQRNKGNFPGRFSGRQFSNSRSEMNVSTLELGDSALYLCASSNSGTAGNTIYFGEGSWLTVV.

This chain uses TRBV4-2 with TRBJ2-3; possibly TRBD2 for D (7 bases). V lost 1 base, J lost 1 base, and 18 bases lay in between. This CDR3 has 18 residues. Germline CDR1 is LGHNA and CDR2 is YNFKEQ. The CDR3 DNA reads TGTGCCAGCAGCCAAGGAAGGGTTGCGGGGGCCCGCACAGATACGCAGTATTTT. Translated: CASSQGRVAGARTDTQYF.

A single count supports this clone. The chain couples TRBV10-3 to TRBJ2-1; 14 bases are a match to TRBD2. There are 14 residues in the CDR3. The V gene end was trimmed by 6 bases and the J gene end by 8 bases; junction bases not matched to a gene: 3. CDR1 ENHRY and CDR2 SYGVKD come from the germline V gene. The CDR3 is CAIRTSGRADEQFF. CDR3 in DNA: TGTGCCATCAGGACTAGCGGGAGGGCCGATGAGCAGTTCTTC.

The chain joins TRBV30 to TRBJ2-7; TRBD1 is a possible D gene (6 bases). The V and J ends lost 5 bases and 1 base respectively, with 9 bases between them. The CDR3 is 12 residues long. From germline, CDR1 is GTSNPN and CDR2 SVGIG (reference sequence). DNA of the CDR3: TGTGCCTGGGGGGGCCTATCCTACGAGCAGTACTTC. It codes for CAWGGLSYEQYF.

This clone came up a few times. The chain uses TRBV12-5 and TRBJ1-3, with D perhaps matching TRBD1 (6 bases). Trimming removed 1 base at V and 13 bases at J, with 14 bases between. Germline lookup yields CDR1 LGHNT and CDR2 FRNRAP. This CDR3 has 13 amino acids. The CDR3 reads CASGLGAGDRIYF. The CDR3 coding sequence is TGTGCTAGTGGTTTGGGTGCAGGGGATCGGATATATTTT.